These T cell receptor beta chains were read from a single sample in a study of shared clonotypes between healthy human individuals. Profiled with immunoSEQ multiplex PCR; TCRdb holds only in-frame clones, not every one. This sample carries a few million clones, about 90% of them seen once, and the ten largest clones take 0.3% to 0.4%. The specimen sequenced was naive CD4+ T cells from PBMCs. These receptors came from a man between 18 and 29 years old in good health. Some clones in this sample may be carry-over from other donors' samples. Both conserved end residues are part of each CDR3. D genes are given only for firm matches. Not all rows give a size; the values are once, few, many and, for expanded clones, a class.

NA	TRBD1	TRBJ2-2	TRBV9	TGTGCCAGCAGCGTAGGAGGGCAGGGGGCTGGCGGGGAGCTGTTTTTT	CASSVGGQGAGGELFF
NA	TRBD2	TRBJ2-5	TRBV5-1	TGCGCCAGCAGCCCGGGGACTAGCGGCGTGGCCCAGTACTTC	CASSPGTSGVAQYF
NA	TRBD2	TRBJ2-1	TRBV11-3	TGTGCCAGCAGCTTGGGACTAGCGGGTCCCTCTGTGGATGAGCAGTTCTTC	CASSLGLAGPSVDEQFF
NA	NA	TRBJ2-3	TRBV28	TGTGCCACGCTGGGACTTTTTAAACGAGGCACAGATACGCAGTATTTT	CATLGLFKRGTDTQYF
NA	TRBD2	TRBJ2-1	TRBV5-1	TGCGCCAGCAGCTTGGCCGGGACTAGCGGGAGTTGGGAGCAGTTCTTC	CASSLAGTSGSWEQFF
NA	NA	TRBJ2-7	TRBV19	TGTGCCAGTAGTAGGGGGCCAGGGGCGGGGAGCTACGAGCAGTACTTC	CASSRGPGAGSYEQYF
NA	NA	TRBJ1-4	TRBV6-6	TGTGCCAGCAGTCGCCAGGGGTCTGCTAATGAAAAACTGTTTTTT	CASSRQGSANEKLFF
NA	TRBD1	TRBJ2-7	TRBV15	TGTGCCACCAGCTTCCGACAGGGAAGCTACGAGCAGTACTTC	CATSFRQGSYEQYF
NA	NA	TRBJ1-1	TRBV5-1	TGCGCCAGCAGCGCCTTGGCCGGGAACACTGAAGCTTTCTTT	CASSALAGNTEAFF
NA	TRBD2	TRBJ2-3	TRBV5-1	TGCGCCAGCAGCTTTCTGGGAGCGGGAGCTGGTGATACGCAGTATTTT	CASSFLGAGAGDTQYF
NA	NA	TRBJ1-2	TRBV6-6	TGTGCCAGCAGTTACTTTGGACAGTTCTACTTC	CASSYFGQFYF
once	TRBD2	TRBJ2-7	TRBV4-2	TGTGCCAGCAGCCAAGGAAATAGCGGGAGTCTTCAATACGAGCAGTACTTC	CASSQGNSGSLQYEQYF
NA	TRBD1	TRBJ2-3	TRBV10-1	TGCGCCAGCAGTCCGACGACAGGGTGGAGCACAGATACGCAGTATTTT	CASSPTTGWSTDTQYF
once	NA	TRBJ2-3	TRBV7-3	TGTGCCAGCAGCTTAAACCGTGGCAGCACAGATACGCAGTATTTT	CASSLNRGSTDTQYF
NA	NA	TRBJ2-7	TRBV6-6	TGTGCCAGCAGTTACTCGGGCAGGGGTGACTACGAGCAGTACTTC	CASSYSGRGDYEQYF
few	TRBD2	TRBJ2-3	TRBV7-9	TGTGCCAGCAGCCGCACTAGCGGGAGGCCCACAGATACGCAGTATTTT	CASSRTSGRPTDTQYF
NA	NA	TRBJ2-1	TRBV27	TGTGCCAGCAGTCTTAGGGAGAATGGTTACAATGAGCAGTTCTTC	CASSLRENGYNEQFF
NA	NA	TRBJ2-2	TRBV13	TGTGCCAGCAGCTTAGGGGGGCAGGCCGGGGAGCTGTTTTTT	CASSLGGQAGELFF
NA	NA	TRBJ2-7	TRBV7-8	TGTGCCAGCAGCTTAGACAGGGTAGGAGAGCAGTACTTC	CASSLDRVGEQYF
NA	TRBD1	TRBJ1-2	TRBV7-9	TGTGCCAGCAGCTTAGAGGGGACAGCTGGCTACACCTTC	CASSLEGTAGYTF